The clone carrying this T cell receptor (beta chain) was seen repeatedly, ten times or more. Unique molecular identifiers were built into the TCRbeta library. TCRdb recomputed calls from the PCR reads with MiXCR, one row per CDR3 protein. Of 600,000 to 700,000 distinct CDR3 sequences in the sample, about 15% are singletons; the top ten hold 0.9% to 1.2%. This sample is part of a study of T-cell reconstitution after alpha-beta-depleted transplantation in children. Trimming left V 0 bases short and J 2 bases short, with 10 bases between. Germline CDR1 and CDR2: DFQATT and SNEGSKA (reference sequence). There are 14 residues in the CDR3.

The sample consisted of PBMCs from the stem cell graft donor, taken from the stem cell graft. This receptor was identified in a human donor who donated a stem cell graft to a child with acute myeloid leukemia. The V call is TRBV20-1, the J call TRBJ2-5; D is perhaps TRBD2 (5 bases). The CDR3 DNA reads TGCAGTGCTAGAGATTTGCGAGGGCAAGAGACCCAGTACTTC. This translates into CSARDLRGQETQYF.